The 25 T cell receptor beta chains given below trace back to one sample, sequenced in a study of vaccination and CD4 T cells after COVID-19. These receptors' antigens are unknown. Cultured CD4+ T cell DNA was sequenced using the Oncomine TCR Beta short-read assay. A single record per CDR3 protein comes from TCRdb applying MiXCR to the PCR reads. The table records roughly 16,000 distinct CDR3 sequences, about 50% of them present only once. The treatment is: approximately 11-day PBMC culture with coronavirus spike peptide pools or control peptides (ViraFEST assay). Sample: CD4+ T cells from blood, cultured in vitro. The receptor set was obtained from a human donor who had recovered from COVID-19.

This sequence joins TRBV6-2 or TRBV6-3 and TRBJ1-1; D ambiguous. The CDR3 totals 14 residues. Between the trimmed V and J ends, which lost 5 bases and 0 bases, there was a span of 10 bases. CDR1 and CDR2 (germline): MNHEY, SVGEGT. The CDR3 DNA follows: TGTGCCAGCAGTCGCGTAGTCATGAACACTGAAGCTTTCTTT. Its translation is CASSRVVMNTEAFF.

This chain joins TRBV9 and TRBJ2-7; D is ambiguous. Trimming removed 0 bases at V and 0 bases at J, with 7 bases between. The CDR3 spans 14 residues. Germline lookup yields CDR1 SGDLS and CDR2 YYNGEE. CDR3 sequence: CASSVGGSSYEQYF. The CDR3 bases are TGTGCCAGCAGCGTAGGCGGATCCTCCTACGAGCAGTACTTC.

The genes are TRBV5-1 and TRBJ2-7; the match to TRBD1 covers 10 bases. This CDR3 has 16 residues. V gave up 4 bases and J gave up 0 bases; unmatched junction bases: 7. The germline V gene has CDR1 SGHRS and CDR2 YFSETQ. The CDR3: CASSPRTGGTSYEQYF. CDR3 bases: TGCGCCAGCAGCCCCCGGACAGGGGGTACCTCCTACGAGCAGTACTTC.

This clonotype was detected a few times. The CDR3 sequence: CASSLVGGGELFF. The CDR3 DNA reads as TGTGCCAGCAGTTTAGTGGGGGGAGGGGAGCTGTTTTTT. This rearrangement joins TRBV12-3 or TRBV12-4 to TRBJ2-2; D is possibly TRBD2 (6 bases). V was clipped by 1 base and J by 8 bases, with 8 bases between them. The CDR3 runs 13 residues.

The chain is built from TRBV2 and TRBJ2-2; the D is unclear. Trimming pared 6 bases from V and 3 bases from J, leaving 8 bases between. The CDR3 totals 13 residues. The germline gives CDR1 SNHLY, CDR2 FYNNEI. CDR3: CASRSSYTGELFF. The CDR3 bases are TGTGCCAGCAGATCCTCATACACCGGGGAGCTGTTTTTT. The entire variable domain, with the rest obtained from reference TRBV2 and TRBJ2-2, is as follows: EPEVTQTPSHQVTQMGQEVILRCVPISNHLYFYWYRQILGQKVEFLVSFYNNEISEKSEIFDDQFSVERPDGSNFTLKIRSTKLEDSAMYFCASRSSYTGELFFGEGSRLTVL.

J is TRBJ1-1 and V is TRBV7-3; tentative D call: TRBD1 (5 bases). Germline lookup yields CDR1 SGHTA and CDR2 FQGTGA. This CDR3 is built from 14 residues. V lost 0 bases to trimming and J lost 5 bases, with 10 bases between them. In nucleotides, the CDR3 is TGTGCCAGCAGCTTAACTGGGCCAGGGACTGAAGCTTTCTTT. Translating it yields CASSLTGPGTEAFF.

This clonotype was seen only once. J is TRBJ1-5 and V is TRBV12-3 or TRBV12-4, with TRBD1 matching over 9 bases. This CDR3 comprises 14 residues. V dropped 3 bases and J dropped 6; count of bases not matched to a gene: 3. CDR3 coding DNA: TGTGCCAGCAGTTTCGACAGGGGGGCTCAGCCCCAGCATTTT. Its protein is CASSFDRGAQPQHF.

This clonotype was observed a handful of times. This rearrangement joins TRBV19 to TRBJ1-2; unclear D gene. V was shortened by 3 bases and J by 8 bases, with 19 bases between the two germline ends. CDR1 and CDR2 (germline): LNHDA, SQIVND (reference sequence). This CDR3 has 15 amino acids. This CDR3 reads CASSIGTAGGNGYTF. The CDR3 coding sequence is TGTGCCAGTAGTATTGGTACCGCAGGCGGCAACGGCTACACCTTC.

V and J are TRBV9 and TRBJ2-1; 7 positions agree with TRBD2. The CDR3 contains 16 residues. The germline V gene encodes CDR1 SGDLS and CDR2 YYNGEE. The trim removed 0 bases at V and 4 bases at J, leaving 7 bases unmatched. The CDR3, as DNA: TGTGCCAGCAGCGTAGAGCAAGCGGGGCTATACAATGAGCAGTTCTTC. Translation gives CASSVEQAGLYNEQFF.

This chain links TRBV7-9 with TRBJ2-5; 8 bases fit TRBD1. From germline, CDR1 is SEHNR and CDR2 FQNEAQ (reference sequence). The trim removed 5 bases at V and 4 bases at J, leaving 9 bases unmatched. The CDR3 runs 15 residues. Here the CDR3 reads CASSHPGQGGETQYF. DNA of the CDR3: TGTGCCAGCAGCCACCCCGGACAGGGAGGAGAGACCCAGTACTTC.

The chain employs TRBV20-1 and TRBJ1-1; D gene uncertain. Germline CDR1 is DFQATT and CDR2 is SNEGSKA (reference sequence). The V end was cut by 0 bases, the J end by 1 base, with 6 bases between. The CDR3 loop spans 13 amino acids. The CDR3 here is CSARDLRNTEAFF. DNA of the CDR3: TGCAGTGCTAGAGATCTCAGGAACACTGAAGCTTTCTTT.

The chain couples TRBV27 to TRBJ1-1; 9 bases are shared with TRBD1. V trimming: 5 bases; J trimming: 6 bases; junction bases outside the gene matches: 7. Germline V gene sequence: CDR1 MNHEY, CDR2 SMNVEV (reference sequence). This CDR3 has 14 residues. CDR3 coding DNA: TGTGCCAGCAGTACACGGACAGGGGTGGCTGAAGCTTTCTTT. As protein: CASSTRTGVAEAFF.

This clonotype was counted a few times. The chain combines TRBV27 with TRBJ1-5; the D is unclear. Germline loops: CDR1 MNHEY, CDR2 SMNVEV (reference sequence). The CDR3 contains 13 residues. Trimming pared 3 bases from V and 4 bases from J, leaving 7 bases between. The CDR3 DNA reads TGTGCCAGCAGTTTGAGGTGGAATCAGCCCCAGCATTTT. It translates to CASSLRWNQPQHF.

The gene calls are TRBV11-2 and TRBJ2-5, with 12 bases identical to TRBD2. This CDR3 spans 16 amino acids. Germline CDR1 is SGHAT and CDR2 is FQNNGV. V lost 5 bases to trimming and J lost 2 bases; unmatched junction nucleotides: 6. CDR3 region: CASSPRLAGVQETQYF. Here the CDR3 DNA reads TGTGCCAGCAGCCCCCGACTAGCGGGAGTACAAGAGACCCAGTACTTC.

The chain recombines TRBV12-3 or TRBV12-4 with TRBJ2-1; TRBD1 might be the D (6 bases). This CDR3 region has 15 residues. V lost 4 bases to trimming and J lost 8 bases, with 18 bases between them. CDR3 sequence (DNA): TGTGCCAGCAGTTCTCGGTGGGGGCTTGCCCATGAGCAGTTCTTC. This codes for CASSSRWGLAHEQFF.

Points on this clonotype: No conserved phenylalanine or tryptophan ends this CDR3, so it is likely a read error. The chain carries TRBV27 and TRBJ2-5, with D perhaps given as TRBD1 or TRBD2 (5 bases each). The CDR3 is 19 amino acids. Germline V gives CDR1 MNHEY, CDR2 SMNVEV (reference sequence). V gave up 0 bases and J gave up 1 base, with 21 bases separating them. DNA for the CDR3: TGTGCCAGCAGTTTATCGGACCCGGGGCAGTCTAGCTCCCAAGAGACCCAGTACTAC. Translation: CASSLSDPGQSSSQETQYY.

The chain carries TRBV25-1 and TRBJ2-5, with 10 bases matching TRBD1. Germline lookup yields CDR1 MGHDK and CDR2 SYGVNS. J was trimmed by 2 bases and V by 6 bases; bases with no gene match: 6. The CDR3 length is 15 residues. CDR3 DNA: TGTGCCAGCAGCCTCCCGGACAGGGGGCAAGAGACCCAGTACTTC. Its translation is CASSLPDRGQETQYF.

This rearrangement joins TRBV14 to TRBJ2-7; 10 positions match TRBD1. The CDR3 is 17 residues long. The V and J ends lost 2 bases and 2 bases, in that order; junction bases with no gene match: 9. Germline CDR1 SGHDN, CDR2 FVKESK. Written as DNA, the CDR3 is TGTGCCAGCAGCCAAAGGAGGGCCGGGACAGGGGCCTACGAGCAGTACTTC. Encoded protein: CASSQRRAGTGAYEQYF.

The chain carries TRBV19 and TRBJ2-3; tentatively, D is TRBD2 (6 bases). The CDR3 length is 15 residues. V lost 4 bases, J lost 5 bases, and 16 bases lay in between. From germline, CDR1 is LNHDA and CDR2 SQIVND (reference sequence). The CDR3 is CASSTSRGNVDTQYF. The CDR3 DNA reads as TGTGCCAGTAGTACCTCTCGGGGGAATGTAGATACGCAGTATTTT.

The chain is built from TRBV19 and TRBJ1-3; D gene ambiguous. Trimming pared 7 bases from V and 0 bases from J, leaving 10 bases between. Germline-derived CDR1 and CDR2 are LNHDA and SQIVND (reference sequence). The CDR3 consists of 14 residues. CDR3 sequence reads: CASTRGSSGNTIYF. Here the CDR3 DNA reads TGTGCCAGTACGCGCGGGAGCTCTGGAAACACCATATATTTT.

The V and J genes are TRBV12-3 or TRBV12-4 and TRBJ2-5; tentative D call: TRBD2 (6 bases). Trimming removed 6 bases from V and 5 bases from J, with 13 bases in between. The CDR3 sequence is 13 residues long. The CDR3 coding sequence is TGTGCCAGCAGGCGGGACGGGAAGGAGACCCAGTACTTC. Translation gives CASRRDGKETQYF.

CDR3 nucleotide sequence: TGTGCCAGCAGCCCGTACAGGGGGACGAACACTGAAGCTTTCTTT. It specifies CASSPYRGTNTEAFF. The chain is built from TRBV7-9 and TRBJ1-1; 8 bases map to TRBD1. Germline V gives CDR1 SEHNR, CDR2 FQNEAQ (reference sequence). This CDR3 has 15 residues. V lost 5 bases and J lost 1; bases outside the gene matches: 6.

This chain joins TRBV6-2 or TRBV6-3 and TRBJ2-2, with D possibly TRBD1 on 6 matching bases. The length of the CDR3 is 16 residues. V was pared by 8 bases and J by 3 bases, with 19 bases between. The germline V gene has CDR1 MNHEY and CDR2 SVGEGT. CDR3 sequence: CASGPYRVRDTGELFF. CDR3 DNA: TGTGCCAGCGGGCCTTACAGGGTTAGAGACACCGGGGAGCTGTTTTTT.

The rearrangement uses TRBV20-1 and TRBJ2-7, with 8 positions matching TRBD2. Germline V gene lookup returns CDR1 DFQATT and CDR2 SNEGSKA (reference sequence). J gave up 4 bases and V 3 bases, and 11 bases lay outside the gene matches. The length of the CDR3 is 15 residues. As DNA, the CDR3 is TGCAGTGCTAGCCCCCCATCCGGGAGGGGGTACGAGCAGTACTTC. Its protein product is CSASPPSGRGYEQYF.

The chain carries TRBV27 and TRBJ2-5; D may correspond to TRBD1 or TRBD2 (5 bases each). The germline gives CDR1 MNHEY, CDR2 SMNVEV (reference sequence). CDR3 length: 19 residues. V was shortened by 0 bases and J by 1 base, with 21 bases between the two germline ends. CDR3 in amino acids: CASSLSDPGQSSSQETQYF. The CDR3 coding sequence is TGTGCCAGCAGTTTATCGGACCCGGGGCAGTCTAGCTCCCAAGAGACCCAGTACTTC.